The rows below give T cell receptor beta chains drawn from one sample of a study of blood T cell repertoires in COVID-19. Some clones are missing from TCRdb's copy, which holds only in-frame ones; the method was immunoSEQ multiplex PCR. The sample yields approximately 240,000 clones, about 83% seen once. The sample consisted of peripheral blood. The receptors were gathered from a human donor in a cohort sampled during active COVID-19. Each CDR3 is given with its conserved first and last residue. The D gene is left open where the match is weak. Clone size is not always given. Where it is, it says once, few, many or a class for expanded clones.

V	J	size	D	CDR3	DNA
TRBV6-6	TRBJ1-1	-	-	CASSYPGTGNTEAFF	TGTGCCAGCTCCTATCCCGGCACGGGGAACACTGAAGCTTTCTTT
TRBV6-1	TRBJ2-7	-	TRBD2	CASSEQAGAYEQYF	TGTGCCAGCAGTGAACAAGCGGGGGCCTACGAGCAGTACTTC
TRBV27	TRBJ1-1	once	-	CASGPTGTTGITEAFF	TGTGCCAGCGGACCGACCGGGACTACGGGTATCACTGAAGCTTTCTTT
TRBV18	TRBJ1-1	once	-	CASSPGQEAFF	TGTGCCAGCTCACCAGGGCAGGAAGCTTTCTTT
TRBV6-5	TRBJ2-7	-	-	CASRTRVDYEQYF	TGTGCCAGCAGGACTAGGGTTGACTACGAGCAGTACTTC
TRBV6-5	TRBJ2-5	once	TRBD2	CASSYVGLEETQYF	TGTGCCAGCAGTTACGTGGGACTAGAAGAGACCCAGTACTTC
TRBV18	TRBJ1-6	-	-	CASSPRTLGDSPLHF	TGTGCCAGCTCACCGCGAACCCTCGGGGATTCACCCCTCCACTTT
TRBV3-1/TRBV3-2	TRBJ2-3	-	TRBD1	CASSRAGQGIPDTQYF	TGTGCCAGCAGCCGGGCGGGACAGGGTATCCCAGATACGCAGTATTTT
TRBV10-3	TRBJ2-2	many	-	CAIRNTGELFF	TGTGCCATTAGGAACACCGGGGAGCTGTTTTTT
TRBV5-1	TRBJ2-1	-	TRBD2	CASSSRGGATTGEQFF	TGCGCCAGCAGTTCCCGGGGGGGCGCCACTACAGGGGAGCAGTTCTTC
TRBV5-1	TRBJ2-3	-	-	CASSGGDTQYF	TGCGCCAGCAGTGGAGGGGATACGCAGTATTTT
TRBV11-2	TRBJ2-2	few	TRBD1	CASSLVGTGGNTGELFF	TGTGCCAGCAGCTTAGTCGGGACAGGGGGGAACACCGGGGAGCTGTTTTTT
TRBV6-5	TRBJ2-5	-	TRBD2	CASSWASGGQETQYF	TGTGCCAGCAGTTGGGCTAGCGGGGGACAAGAGACCCAGTACTTC
TRBV21-1	TRBJ2-5	few	-	CASSKAGHEETQYF	TGTGCCAGCAGCAAAGCGGGGCACGAAGAGACCCAGTACTTC
TRBV3-1/TRBV3-2	TRBJ1-1	few	TRBD1	CASSQDPRQGVTEAFF	TGTGCCAGCAGCCAGGACCCCAGACAGGGAGTGACTGAAGCTTTCTTT
TRBV11-2	TRBJ2-1	-	TRBD2	CASSLAGGRYNEQFF	TGTGCCAGCAGTCTAGCGGGAGGGCGGTACAATGAGCAGTTCTTC
TRBV25-1	TRBJ1-2	-	-	CASSVGESSYGYTF	TGTGCCAGCAGTGTTGGAGAGTCCTCCTATGGCTACACCTTC
TRBV19	TRBJ1-4	-	TRBD1	CASSPQGVGEKLFF	TGTGCCAGTAGTCCACAGGGGGTTGGGGAAAAACTGTTTTTT
TRBV29-1	TRBJ1-1	once	-	CSVDPSGLDTEAFF	TGCAGCGTTGACCCCTCAGGGCTGGACACTGAAGCTTTCTTT
TRBV6-5	TRBJ2-3	-	-	CAIKGGLTDTQYF	TGTGCCATTAAAGGAGGCCTTACAGATACGCAGTATTTT